This T cell receptor (beta chain) was observed in a study of OX40 agonist ivuxolimab in advanced cancers. Overall study context: Clinicians treated patients with ivuxolimab, an agonistic anti-OX40 (CD134) antibody. Patients enrolled in dose escalation were diagnosed with hepatocellular carcinoma, melanoma, renal cell or head and neck cancer. Allowance was made for prior anti-PD-1, anti-PD-L1 or anti-CTLA-4 therapy, and about 37% had some.

Only in-frame clones appear in the TCRdb table, and some are missing; sequencing was by immunoSEQ multiplex PCR. Of 35,000 to 40,000 clones detected, 80% to 95% appear once; the ten largest clones hold approximately 9.7%. Regarding this clone: Antigen specificity is unknown.

General study findings and limits: Relative to CD4+, CD8+ T cells held more expanded clones on average.

CDR1 and CDR2 from the germline V gene are SEHNR and FQNEAQ (reference sequence). CDR3 length: 11 residues. Deletions cut 6 bases from V and 2 bases from J, with 5 bases between. The receptor was derived from an adult with an advanced solid tumor such as melanoma, head and neck, liver or kidney cancer. The V gene is TRBV7-9, the J gene TRBJ2-7; no definite D call. This specimen consisted of CD4+ or CD8+ T cells sorted from blood, obtained in a trial of the OX40 agonist ivuxolimab. The CDR3 reads CASRCTYEQYV. The CDR3, as DNA: TGTGCCAGCAGATGTACCTACGAGCAGTACGTC.